Presented here are 3 T cell receptor beta chains from one specimen sequenced in a study of T cells after yellow fever vaccination. TCRdb re-called the 5' RACE reads through MiXCR, storing one row per CDR3 protein. Among over 100,000 distinct CDR3 sequences, 8.4% were seen once, and the ten largest hold about 25%. The source was CD8+ T cells sorted from PBMCs, collected 45 days after the yellow fever booster vaccination. The source of these receptors is a man aged 25-40 years who received the YFV17D yellow fever vaccine.

This clonotype was counted a few times. This rearrangement joins TRBV7-2 to TRBJ2-3; 10 bases match TRBD2. Germline V lookup: CDR1 SGHTA, CDR2 FQGNSA. V was pared by 5 bases and J by 7 bases, with 12 bases of the junction left unmatched. The length of the CDR3 is 16 residues. CDR3 DNA: TGTGCCAGCAGCAAAGAAGTAGCGGGAGGAAGAAATACGCAGTATTTT. Amino acids: CASSKEVAGGRNTQYF.

This clonotype was detected only a few times. This chain joins TRBV20-1 and TRBJ2-1; 8 nucleotides line up with TRBD1. The ends lost 4 bases at V and 1 base at J; junction bases unmatched: 15. The CDR3 is made up of 18 amino acids. Germline assignment: CDR1 DFQATT and CDR2 SNEGSKA (reference sequence). DNA for the CDR3: TGCAGTGCTAATCCCGTGACAGGGGAGTATTTTTCCTACAATGAGCAGTTCTTC. It translates to CSANPVTGEYFSYNEQFF.

This clonotype was counted at least ten times. This chain joins TRBV6-1 and TRBJ2-7, with a weak D call TRBD2 (5 bases). Trimming cost V 3 bases and J 2 bases, with 11 bases left between them. Germline V lookup: CDR1 MNHNS, CDR2 SASEGT. The CDR3 is made up of 14 amino acids. DNA of the CDR3: TGTGCCAGCAGTGACACGGGATATCCCTACGAGCAGTACTTC. Amino acids: CASSDTGYPYEQYF.